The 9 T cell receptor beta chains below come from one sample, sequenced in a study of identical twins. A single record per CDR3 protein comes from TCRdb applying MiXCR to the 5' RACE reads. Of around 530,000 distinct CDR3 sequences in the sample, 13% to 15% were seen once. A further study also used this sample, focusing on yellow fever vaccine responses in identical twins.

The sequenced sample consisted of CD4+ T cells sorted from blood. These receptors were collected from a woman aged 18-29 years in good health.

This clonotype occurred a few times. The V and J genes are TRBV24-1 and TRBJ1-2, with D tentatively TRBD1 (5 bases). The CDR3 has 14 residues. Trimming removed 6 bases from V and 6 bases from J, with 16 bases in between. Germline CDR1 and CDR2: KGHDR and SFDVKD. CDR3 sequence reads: CATSKGPQQNGYTF. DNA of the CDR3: TGTGCCACCAGTAAGGGACCCCAGCAGAATGGCTACACCTTC.

CDR3 protein: CASRGLAGGTYNEQFF. The CDR3 DNA follows: TGTGCCAGCAGAGGACTAGCGGGAGGCACCTACAATGAGCAGTTCTTC. The chain carries TRBV6-1 and TRBJ2-1; 14 nucleotides align to TRBD2. Germline CDR1 MNHNS, CDR2 SASEGT. The CDR3 spans 16 residues. J lost 2 bases, V lost 6 bases, and 3 bases had no gene match.

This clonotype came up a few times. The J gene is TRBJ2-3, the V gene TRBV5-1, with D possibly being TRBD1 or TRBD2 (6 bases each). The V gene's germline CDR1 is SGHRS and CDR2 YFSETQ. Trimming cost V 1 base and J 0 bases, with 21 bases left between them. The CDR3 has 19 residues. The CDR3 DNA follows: TGCGCCAGCAGCTTGCAAGGGAAGAGGGGGGCACGTAGCACAGATACGCAGTATTTT. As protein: CASSLQGKRGARSTDTQYF.

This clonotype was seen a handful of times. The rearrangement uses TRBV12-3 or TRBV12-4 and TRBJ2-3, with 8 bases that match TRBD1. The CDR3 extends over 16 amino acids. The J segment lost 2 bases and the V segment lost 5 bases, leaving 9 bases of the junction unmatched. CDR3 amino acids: CASSTGQGTFTDTQYF. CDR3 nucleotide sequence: TGTGCCAGCAGTACCGGACAGGGAACGTTCACAGATACGCAGTATTTT.

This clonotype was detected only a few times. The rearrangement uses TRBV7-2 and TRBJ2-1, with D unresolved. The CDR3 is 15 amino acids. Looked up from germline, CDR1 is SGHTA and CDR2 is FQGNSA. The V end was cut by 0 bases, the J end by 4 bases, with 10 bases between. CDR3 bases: TGTGCCAGCAGCTTAGCGTGGGCCGCATACAATGAGCAGTTCTTC. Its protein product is CASSLAWAAYNEQFF.

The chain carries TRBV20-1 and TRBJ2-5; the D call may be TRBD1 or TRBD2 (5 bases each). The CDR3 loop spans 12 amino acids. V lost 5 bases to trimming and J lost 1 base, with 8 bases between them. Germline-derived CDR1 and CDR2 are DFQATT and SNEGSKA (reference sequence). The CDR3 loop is CSAAGTQETQYF. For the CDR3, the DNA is TGCAGTGCTGCAGGGACCCAAGAGACCCAGTACTTC.

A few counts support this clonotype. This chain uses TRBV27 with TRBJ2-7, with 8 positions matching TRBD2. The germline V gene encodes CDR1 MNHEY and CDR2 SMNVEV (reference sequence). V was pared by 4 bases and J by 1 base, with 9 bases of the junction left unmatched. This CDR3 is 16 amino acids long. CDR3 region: CASSSPLAGGSYEQYF. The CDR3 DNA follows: TGTGCCAGCAGTTCCCCCCTTGCGGGAGGATCCTACGAGCAGTACTTC.

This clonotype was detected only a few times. The CDR3 nucleotides are TGCGCCAGCAGCTTGGTCGGGACAGGGGCGAACACTGAAGCTTTCTTT. Translation gives CASSLVGTGANTEAFF. The chain carries TRBV5-1 and TRBJ1-1, with 10 bases fitting TRBD1. Germline V CDR1 and CDR2: SGHRS, YFSETQ. V trimming: 0 bases; J trimming: 1 base; junction bases outside the gene matches: 3. The CDR3 extends over 16 amino acids. Looking up the rest from reference TRBV5-1 and TRBJ1-1 gives the full variable domain: KAGVTQTPRYLIKTRGQQVTLSCSPISGHRSVSWYQQTPGQGLQFLFEYFSETQRNKGNFPGRFSGRQFSNSRSEMNVSTLELGDSALYLCASSLVGTGANTEAFFGQGTRLTVV.

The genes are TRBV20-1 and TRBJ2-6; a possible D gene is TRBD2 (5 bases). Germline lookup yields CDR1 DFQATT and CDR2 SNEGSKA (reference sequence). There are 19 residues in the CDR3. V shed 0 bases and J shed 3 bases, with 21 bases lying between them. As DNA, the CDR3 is TGCAGTGCTAGAGACGCCACCGGGGTCTCACGGCATGGGGCCAACGTCCTGACTTTC. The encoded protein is CSARDATGVSRHGANVLTF.